The subject of this entry is one TCR beta chain. It was with unique molecular identifiers that the TCRbeta library was prepared. TCRdb reprocessed the PCR reads with MiXCR, giving one entry per CDR3 protein. Among about 980,000 distinct CDR3 sequences, under 30% were seen once, and the ten largest hold more than 25%. These data originate in a study of T-cell reconstitution after alpha-beta-depleted transplantation in children. The germline V and J ends were trimmed by 1 base and 3 bases, with 8 bases remaining between them. Germline V gene sequence: CDR1 SQVTM, CDR2 ANQGSEA. This CDR3 has 13 amino acids.

The J gene is TRBJ2-3, the V gene TRBV29-1; possibly TRBD2 for D (6 bases). This clonotype was obtained from a boy under three years old who had a stem cell transplant for SCID, so the T cells may come from the graft donor. The source material was PBMCs, mostly from graft donor cells, sampled 360 days after TCRalphabeta/CD19-depleted stem cell transplant. The CDR3 DNA reads as TGCAGCGTTGAAGCCGGGGGTACAGATACGCAGTATTTT. Protein sequence: CSVEAGGTDTQYF.